This TCR beta chain was captured by sequencing in a study of blood T cell repertoires in COVID-19. Study-level background: The United States, Italy and Spain provided the acute and convalescent COVID-19 samples.

Participants spanned ages roughly 18 to 95 years and resided in 20 to 30 US areas. V gave up 0 bases and J gave up 5 bases, with 13 bases separating them. The germline CDR1 and CDR2 sequences are MGHRA and YSYEKL. CDR3 length: 16 amino acids. As handled by the study authors: Estimates of nucleated cell counts were drawn from the amplification of reference gene primers. Data came from immunoSEQ multiplex PCR; TCRdb stores just in-frame clones and leaves some out. Clone size and V and J calls were adopted from that table, with D and trimming inferred from the DNA. The data contain more than 200,000 clones, over 85% of them singletons.

This clonotype originated in a woman aged 30 to 39 with acute COVID-19. V gene TRBV4-1 combines with J gene TRBJ2-2; D possibly corresponds to TRBD2 (6 bases). Input material: PBMCs or T cells enriched from blood (not recorded which). The chain's CDR3 is CASSQDYRGLTGELFF. CDR3 DNA: TGCGCCAGCAGCCAAGATTACCGGGGGTTAACCGGGGAGCTGTTTTTT.